The 10 T cell receptor beta chains reported below all come from one sample, sequenced in a study of T cell changes during pregnancy in multiple sclerosis. Produced via immunoSEQ multiplex PCR; TCRdb's table is partial and in-frame only. The data hold some 140,000 clones, with 90% to 96% observed a single time. The sample here was peripheral blood, taken after pregnancy. The origin of the receptors is a female donor with multiple sclerosis, enrolled in a pregnancy study.

The rearrangement joins TRBV5-6 to TRBJ2-7; D is ambiguous. Trimming pared 4 bases from V and 0 bases from J, leaving 5 bases between. This CDR3 is 12 amino acids long. Germline V gene sequence: CDR1 SGHDT, CDR2 YYEEEE. The CDR3 sequence is CASSLSSYEQYF. Here the CDR3 DNA reads TGTGCCAGCAGCCTGAGCTCCTACGAGCAGTACTTC.

This chain joins TRBV7-9 and TRBJ2-1, with 9 bases matching TRBD2. The CDR3 length is 15 residues. Germline CDR1 SEHNR, CDR2 FQNEAQ (reference sequence). The ends lost 6 bases at V and 8 bases at J; junction bases unmatched: 11. Here the CDR3 reads CASRPGLAGLDEQFF. For the CDR3, the DNA is TGTGCCAGCAGACCCGGGCTAGCGGGATTGGATGAGCAGTTCTTC.

This chain uses TRBV15 with TRBJ2-2, with 9 bases matching TRBD2. The ends lost 0 bases at V and 4 bases at J; junction bases unmatched: 6. The CDR3 runs 17 residues. Germline CDR1 and CDR2: LNHNV and YYDKDF (reference sequence). In nucleotides, the CDR3 is TGTGCCACCAGCAGAGATCGAGGGACTAGCATCACCGGGGAGCTGTTTTTT. Protein: CATSRDRGTSITGELFF.

This chain links TRBV6-5 with TRBJ1-2; no definite D call. The CDR3 sequence is 13 residues long. CDR1 is MNHEY and CDR2 is SVGAGI in the germline V gene. Trimming stripped 4 bases from V and 4 bases from J, with 10 bases between. The CDR3 loop reads CASSSHSLYGYTF. In nucleotides, the CDR3 is TGTGCCAGCAGTTCCCACAGCCTCTATGGCTACACCTTC.

In the case of this clone: Other DNA sequences of this sample code for an identical CDR3. The genes are TRBV5-1 and TRBJ2-3; D is unclear. Germline assignment: CDR1 SGHRS and CDR2 YFSETQ. With 0 bases removed from V and 0 bases from J, the gap between germline ends came to 8 bases. This CDR3 is built from 15 residues. The DNA of the CDR3 is TGCGCCAGCAGCTTGGATGGCACAAGCACAGATACGCAGTATTTT. This encodes CASSLDGTSTDTQYF.

The chain couples TRBV28 to TRBJ1-1; D is unclear. Looked up from germline, CDR1 is MDHEN and CDR2 is SYDVKM. The CDR3 loop spans 17 amino acids. The V and J ends lost 1 base and 6 bases respectively, with 21 bases between them. The CDR3 DNA reads as TGTGCCAGCAGTTTATTTCTTGGGCCAGCATGGTTGGCTGAAGCTTTCTTT. Its translation: CASSLFLGPAWLAEAFF.

This clone was recorded only once. CDR3 nucleotides: TGTGCCAGCAGCTTGAGACACCATAGCAATCAGCCCCAGCATTTT. It specifies CASSLRHHSNQPQHF. The gene calls are TRBV5-6 and TRBJ1-5, with D hard to call. Germline CDR1 is SGHDT and CDR2 is YYEEEE. The CDR3 is 15 amino acids. Trimming took off 1 base at V and 0 bases at J, with 8 bases between the two ends.

J is TRBJ2-2 and V is TRBV25-1; D might be TRBD1 (6 bases). The CDR3 length is 16 residues. The germline gives CDR1 MGHDK, CDR2 SYGVNS. Trimming removed 1 base from V and 1 base from J, with 10 bases in between. The CDR3 here is CASSEFGRGNTGELFF. DNA for the CDR3: TGTGCCAGCAGTGAATTTGGCAGGGGGAACACCGGGGAGCTGTTTTTT.

The chain joins TRBV10-1 to TRBJ2-7, with TRBD1 matching 9 bases. Germline CDR1 WNHNN, CDR2 SYGVQD (reference sequence). J was trimmed by 3 bases and V by 6 bases; bases with no gene match: 12. The CDR3 has 16 amino acids. The DNA for the CDR3 is TGCGCCAGCAGCCCCCCTCAGACAGGGGGAAGCTACGAGCAGTACTTC. Protein: CASSPPQTGGSYEQYF.

This chain uses TRBV25-1 with TRBJ2-7; D possibly corresponds to TRBD2 (5 bases). V lost 4 bases and J 4 bases, leaving 11 bases between the germline ends. CDR1 and CDR2 from the germline V gene are MGHDK and SYGVNS. The CDR3 spans 13 residues. The CDR3 DNA sequence: TGTGCCAGCAGTGCCTGGACTGGTTACGAGCAGTACTTC. As protein: CASSAWTGYEQYF.